The rows below give T cell receptor beta chains drawn from one sample of a study of blood T cell repertoires in COVID-19. TCRdb's table, derived via immunoSEQ multiplex PCR, lists solely in-frame clones and lacks some. This repertoire shows about 230,000 clones, approximately 89% found once; its top ten account for approximately 4.3%. The sequenced material came from PBMCs or T cells enriched from blood (not recorded which). Source of these receptors: a woman aged 25-40 years with acute COVID-19. Both conserved end residues are trimmed from each CDR3. Fields, in order: V gene, CDR3 protein.

>TRBV20-1
SARDTYEQY
>TRBV4-1
ASRPGTSGPGQF
>TRBV29-1
SVEGLLGGGAYEQY
>TRBV7-2
ASSPAHLTPSYEQY
>TRBV7-2
ASSSTGLSQETQY
>TRBV19
ASSMRQLSGNTIY
>TRBV29-1
SVETRGQKQF
>TRBV10-2
ASSVQGDQPQH
>TRBV18
ASSPPANREHGYT
>TRBV4-3
ASSYAGTGTYEQY
>TRBV5-1
ASSSGETGELF
>TRBV4-2
ASSQEIAYGYT
>TRBV24-1
ATSDPGTSGYEQY
>TRBV6-5
ASSAGGRYNSPLH
>TRBV6-5
ASSYGGRGGYT
>TRBV28
ASSFMETQY
>TRBV5-4
ASSLGASGGINTQY